The present T cell receptor beta chain was sequenced within a study of shared clonotypes between healthy human individuals. Findings of the study overall: Sorted-subset samples were not fully sequenced, rarefaction indicated.

About this clone: What it binds is unknown. Other nucleotide sequences in the sample specify the same CDR3.

The length of the CDR3 is 14 residues. Germline trimming cut 3 bases from V and 0 bases from J; bases unmatched to any gene: 2. Germline CDR1 reads MDHEN; CDR2 reads SYDVKM. Source study methods: ImmunoSEQ gave junction-only sequences without quality scores, so filtering differed. TCRdb's copy holds only in-frame clones and misses some; the assay was immunoSEQ multiplex PCR. V and J calls and clone size come straight from that table; D and trimming were deduced from the DNA. The table has about 2.4 million clones, 93% seen once. This receptor was obtained from a man aged 18 to 29 in good health. Some clones in this sample may be carry-over from other donors' samples. What was sequenced was naive CD4+ T cells from PBMCs. Noted subset: CD45RA+ positively selected. The rearrangement links TRBV28 to TRBJ2-7, with TRBD2 identical over 7 bases. The chain's CDR3 is CASSLGGTSYEQYF. CDR3 nucleotides: TGTGCCAGCAGTTTGGGGGGGACCTCCTACGAGCAGTACTTC.